This record covers a single TCR beta chain. This clonotype came up a few times. The clone's antigen remains unknown. Base qualities were left out, and no much larger clone turns up one base away. Stable Graves' hyperthyroidism was defined as the absence of progression to ophthalmopathy over 18 months of follow-up. Hyperthyroidism patients were aged 18 to 65 years and newly diagnosed, with disease duration of less than 2 months. Any patient with an uncontrolled infection, another autoimmune disease, pregnancy or lactation was excluded. Diagnoses relied on clinical symptoms, serum thyroxine and TRAb, thyroid ultrasound and orbital computed tomography. Total RNA was extracted using Trizol reagent, and RNA quality was assessed on an Agilent 2100 Bioanalyzer. This specimen belongs to a study of T cells in Graves' hyperthyroidism and ophthalmopathy (dated by TCRdb to the late 2010s). Concerning the study at large: To identify distinguishing TCR V-J signatures, a discovery cohort of some 99 patients was used, comprising 40 to 45 with Graves' ophthalmopathy and 57 with stable Graves' hyperthyroidism. Whether ophthalmopathy could be predicted prospectively was tested in an independent validation cohort made up of 18 to 20 hyperthyroidism patients plus 17 patients who later progressed to ophthalmopathy. The 80 to 100 discovery patients were randomly divided into training and test sets at a 7:3 ratio. The study also compared thyroid tissue and blood T-cell repertoires from five or six Graves' hyperthyroidism patients. Once sampling was done, hyperthyroidism patients were given methimazole at a starting dose of 30 mg daily, whereas ophthalmopathy patients were given high-dose intravenous methylprednisolone. The paper reports TCR Vbeta CDR3 sequencing of over 130 peripheral blood samples: approximately 41 ophthalmopathy, roughly 74 hyperthyroidism and about 17 progressor patients.

General conclusions and limits of the study: Blood samples also contained most of the expanded thyroid clonotypes (frequency above 0.001), which suggests that blood repertoires may reflect thyroid immune responses. A 13 V-J signature model separated ophthalmopathy from stable hyperthyroidism, with roughly 88% sensitivity and 81% to 82% specificity in cross-validation and 80%/75% in testing. In validation, the model predicted progression to ophthalmopathy with approximately 70% sensitivity and less than 80% specificity, a median of about six months before onset. Sample size was not statistically predetermined, and investigators were not blinded to group allocation.

Amplification of TCR beta CDR3 regions was carried out from RNA transcripts. For the first round of RT-PCR on the TCR CDR3, the HTBI primer set was used together with the Qiagen OneStep RT-PCR kit. A second multiplex PCR round built the libraries, followed by size selection and purification. The libraries were sequenced on an Illumina HiSeq2000 using paired-end 100 bp reads. As for the authors' bioinformatics: SOAPnuke was used to process the raw data, throwing out any read that contained adapters or uncalled bases, had a mean Phred below 15, or lacked an exact constant-primer or identifier match. COPE v1.2.5 was used to merge the high-quality paired reads, and each unique nucleotide sequence was defined as a clonotype. Clonotypes were aligned to IMGT TRBV, TRBD and TRBJ reference segments using MiTCR v1.1. Analysis was restricted to V-J combinations with a frequency above 0.0001, which covered roughly 99% of repertoires. A TCS score was defined as the ratio between F50 (clonal expansion) and ExV (chaos), using BLOSUM62-based TCRdist between CDR3 peptides within each V-J. Welch's t-statistics and random forest reduced fewer than 600 V-J features to about 13, which were used in a naive Bayes classifier (R e1071). TCRdb reprocessing: public reads trimmed at Q25 with fastp, clones called with MiXCR, in-frame beta chains kept. Entries are consolidated by CDR3 protein sequence, retaining the most common genes and DNA. The V and J calls and clone size are TCRdb's, not the authors'. A total of approximately 560,000 distinct CDR3 sequences appear in this sample, about half of them only once. The top ten hold roughly 8.2% of the sample.

This receptor was obtained from a woman aged 18-29 years with Graves' hyperthyroidism. Donor details come from another sample of the same person, matched by shared clones. Sequenced: peripheral blood or thyroid tissue (not recorded which).

The CDR3 protein is CSARRGEYEQYF. The sequenced DNA: TGCAGTGCTAGACGAGGGGAGTACGAGCAGTACTTC. The chain couples TRBV20-1 to TRBJ2-7; the D element could tentatively be TRBD1 or TRBD2, as 5 bases agree for each. CDR1 and CDR2 (DFQATT, SNEGSKA) derive from the germline V gene (reference sequence). The CDR3 holds 12 amino acids from the cysteine to the phenylalanine. Here the CDR3 DNA is all that survives: 36 bases in frame from base 1. V and J lose 2 bases and 4 bases, and a span of 9 bases separates them.